A selection of T cell receptor beta chains follows, all from one sample in a study of blood T cells in healthy people across ages. Via MiXCR, TCRdb re-called the 5' RACE reads, giving one row per CDR3 protein. Among under 1 million distinct CDR3 sequences, about 42% were seen once, and the ten largest hold around 18%. Sequenced input: blood. All receptors derive from a man in his sixties in good health. The CDR3 runs from the conserved cysteine through the conserved F or W. Each record gives: clone size, D gene, V gene, J gene, CDR3 protein, CDR3 DNA. D genes are given only for firm matches. Size tells how often a clone was seen (once, few, many) or the class of an expanded clone, and some rows leave it out.

clone size: NA
D gene: NA
V gene: TRBV28
J gene: TRBJ1-1
CDR3 protein: CAINYGRAITEAFF
CDR3 DNA: TGTGCCATCAATTACGGCAGGGCCATAACTGAAGCTTTCTTT

clone size: NA
D gene: TRBD2
V gene: TRBV7-2
J gene: TRBJ2-1
CDR3 protein: CASSLRSGGLYNEQLF
CDR3 DNA: TGTGCCAGCAGCTTACGGTCGGGGGGGCTTTACAATGAGCAGTTATTC

clone size: NA
D gene: NA
V gene: TRBV5-1
J gene: TRBJ1-5
CDR3 protein: CASSLERGQPQHF
CDR3 DNA: TGTGCTAGCAGCTTAGAGCGAGGCCAGCCCCAGCATTTT

clone size: once
D gene: NA
V gene: TRBV6-5
J gene: TRBJ1-2
CDR3 protein: CASSLRDSNGYTF
CDR3 DNA: TGTGCCAGCAGCCTCCGGGATAGCAATGGCTACACCTTC

clone size: NA
D gene: TRBD1
V gene: TRBV28
J gene: TRBJ2-5
CDR3 protein: CASSLGGTGRETQYF
CDR3 DNA: TGTGCCAGCAGCTTAGGGGGGACAGGCCGGGAGACCCAGTACTTC

clone size: few
D gene: NA
V gene: TRBV29-1
J gene: TRBJ2-5
CDR3 protein: CSVETNGGPQETQYF
CDR3 DNA: TGCAGCGTTGAAACGAACGGGGGGCCCCAAGAGACCCAGTACTTC

clone size: many
D gene: NA
V gene: TRBV6-5
J gene: TRBJ2-5
CDR3 protein: CASSYSKATEETQYF
CDR3 DNA: TGTGCCAGCAGTTACTCGAAAGCTACGGAGGAGACCCAGTACTTC

clone size: NA
D gene: NA
V gene: TRBV12-3/TRBV12-4
J gene: TRBJ1-6
CDR3 protein: CASRRTVNSPLHF
CDR3 DNA: TGTGCCAGCAGGAGGACTGTAAATTCACCCCTCCACTTT

clone size: NA
D gene: NA
V gene: TRBV28
J gene: TRBJ1-2
CDR3 protein: CASSPPATESYGYTF
CDR3 DNA: TGTGCCAGCAGCCCCCCCGCGACAGAAAGCTATGGCTACACCTTC

clone size: few
D gene: NA
V gene: TRBV5-1
J gene: TRBJ2-7
CDR3 protein: CASSYMLGDYEQYF
CDR3 DNA: TGCGCCAGCAGCTACATGTTGGGGGACTACGAGCAGTACTTC

clone size: NA
D gene: NA
V gene: TRBV5-1
J gene: TRBJ2-1
CDR3 protein: CASRADHSSYNEQFF
CDR3 DNA: TGCGCCAGCCGAGCCGACCATAGCTCCTACAATGAGCAGTTCTTC

clone size: NA
D gene: NA
V gene: TRBV5-5
J gene: TRBJ2-1
CDR3 protein: CASTLRIPGAFNEQFF
CDR3 DNA: TGTGCCAGCACCCTGAGGATACCGGGGGCTTTTAATGAGCAGTTCTTC

clone size: NA
D gene: NA
V gene: TRBV6-6
J gene: TRBJ2-5
CDR3 protein: CASRRGGQETQYF
CDR3 DNA: TGTGCCAGCAGACGAGGGGGCCAAGAGACCCAGTACTTC

clone size: NA
D gene: NA
V gene: TRBV5-1
J gene: TRBJ2-7
CDR3 protein: CASSLDGDWSYNEQYF
CDR3 DNA: TGCGCCAGCAGCTTGGACGGAGATTGGTCCTACAATGAGCAGTACTTC

clone size: NA
D gene: NA
V gene: TRBV5-6
J gene: TRBJ1-1
CDR3 protein: CASSPSRGGTGPTEAFF
CDR3 DNA: TGTGCCAGCAGCCCAAGCCGGGGGGGGACGGGACCCACTGAAGCTTTCTTT

clone size: once
D gene: NA
V gene: TRBV29-1
J gene: TRBJ2-3
CDR3 protein: CSVVVGGLGDTQYF
CDR3 DNA: TGCAGCGTGGTCGTGGGGGGTCTTGGAGATACGCAGTATTTT

clone size: many
D gene: TRBD2
V gene: TRBV2
J gene: TRBJ2-1
CDR3 protein: CASLVGEGYNEQFF
CDR3 DNA: TGTGCCAGCCTTGTGGGGGAGGGATACAATGAGCAGTTCTTC

clone size: NA
D gene: NA
V gene: TRBV2
J gene: TRBJ2-7
CDR3 protein: CASIENEQYF
CDR3 DNA: TGTGCCAGCATCGAGAACGAGCAGTACTTC

clone size: NA
D gene: TRBD1
V gene: TRBV5-1
J gene: TRBJ1-2
CDR3 protein: CTSSWAGTEGYGYTF
CDR3 DNA: TGCACCAGCAGCTGGGCAGGGACAGAGGGCTATGGCTACACCTTC

clone size: few
D gene: NA
V gene: TRBV4-3
J gene: TRBJ2-5
CDR3 protein: CASSHDPGGGTGEQYF
CDR3 DNA: TGCGCCAGCAGCCACGATCCGGGGGGCGGTACAGGAGAGCAGTACTTC

clone size: NA
D gene: NA
V gene: TRBV20-1
J gene: TRBJ2-4
CDR3 protein: CSASIPSGRAIQYF
CDR3 DNA: TGCAGTGCTAGCATTCCTTCAGGCAGGGCCATTCAGTACTTC

clone size: few
D gene: TRBD1
V gene: TRBV12-3/TRBV12-4
J gene: TRBJ2-7
CDR3 protein: CASSQGDRAYEQYF
CDR3 DNA: TGTGCCAGCAGCCAGGGGGACAGGGCTTACGAGCAGTACTTC

clone size: once
D gene: TRBD1
V gene: TRBV6-1
J gene: TRBJ1-1
CDR3 protein: CASSPGTEVHAFF
CDR3 DNA: TGTGCCAGCAGTCCCGGGACAGAGGTCCACGCTTTCTTT

clone size: NA
D gene: TRBD1
V gene: TRBV9
J gene: TRBJ1-2
CDR3 protein: CASSPQGEIYGYTF
CDR3 DNA: TGTGCCAGCAGCCCCCAGGGGGAGATCTATGGCTACACCTTC

clone size: NA
D gene: TRBD1
V gene: TRBV20-1
J gene: TRBJ2-3
CDR3 protein: CSARSGQDTDTQYF
CDR3 DNA: TGCAGTGCTAGATCGGGACAGGACACAGATACGCAGTATTTT

clone size: NA
D gene: TRBD1
V gene: TRBV6-5
J gene: TRBJ2-2
CDR3 protein: CASSRDRGRTGELFF
CDR3 DNA: TGTGCCAGCAGTAGGGACAGGGGGCGCACCGGGGAGCTGTTTTTT

clone size: NA
D gene: NA
V gene: TRBV6-1
J gene: TRBJ2-5
CDR3 protein: CASSEAQRGETQYF
CDR3 DNA: TGTGCCAGCAGTGAAGCTCAGCGTGGGGAGACCCAGTACTTC

clone size: NA
D gene: TRBD1
V gene: TRBV6-2/TRBV6-3
J gene: TRBJ1-1
CDR3 protein: CASSYSRDRARGAEAFF
CDR3 DNA: TGTGCCAGCAGTTACTCGAGGGACAGGGCACGAGGCGCTGAAGCTTTCTTT

clone size: NA
D gene: NA
V gene: TRBV4-3
J gene: TRBJ2-6
CDR3 protein: CASSPKTSSGANVLTF
CDR3 DNA: TGCGCCAGCAGCCCGAAAACCAGCTCTGGGGCCAACGTCCTGACTTTC

clone size: once
D gene: TRBD1
V gene: TRBV5-6
J gene: TRBJ2-2
CDR3 protein: CASSYRQGNTGELFF
CDR3 DNA: TGTGCCAGCAGCTACCGACAGGGGAACACCGGGGAGCTGTTTTTT

clone size: NA
D gene: NA
V gene: TRBV13
J gene: TRBJ1-6
CDR3 protein: CASSFLFSPLHF
CDR3 DNA: TGTGCCAGCAGCTTCCTCTTTTCACCCCTCCACTTT

clone size: NA
D gene: NA
V gene: TRBV18
J gene: TRBJ2-5
CDR3 protein: CASSPQPLETQYF
CDR3 DNA: TGTGCCAGCTCCCCGCAGCCTTTAGAGACCCAGTACTTC

clone size: few
D gene: NA
V gene: TRBV20-1
J gene: TRBJ1-1
CDR3 protein: CSAMTGVWTEAFF
CDR3 DNA: TGCAGTGCGATGACGGGAGTTTGGACTGAAGCTTTCTTT

clone size: NA
D gene: NA
V gene: TRBV29-1
J gene: TRBJ1-5
CDR3 protein: CSVGEGSNQPQHF
CDR3 DNA: TGCAGCGTTGGTGAGGGGAGCAATCAGCCCCAGCATTTT